The sequence of this T cell receptor beta chain was determined in a study of blood T cell repertoires in COVID-19. Background on the study: Nucleic acid was either cDNA or gDNA, and it came from T cells, B-cell-depleted T cells, or PBMCs.

Data came from immunoSEQ multiplex PCR; TCRdb stores just in-frame clones and leaves some out. The sample includes fewer than 250,000 clones, 84% of them seen just once. CDR3 length: 14 amino acids. Germline V gene sequence: CDR1 PRHDT, CDR2 FYEKMQ (reference sequence). V lost 11 bases to trimming and J lost 6 bases; unmatched junction nucleotides: 15. The chain carries TRBV13 and TRBJ2-7, with TRBD1 identical over 8 bases. The receptor was derived from a woman aged 25-40 years who had been exposed to COVID-19. The material sequenced was PBMCs or T cells enriched from blood (not recorded which). CDR3 protein: CACGQGGEMSEQYF. CDR3 DNA sequence: TGTGCCTGCGGACAGGGTGGGGAAATGAGCGAGCAGTACTTC.